The next 31 T cell receptor beta chains were all read from a single sample in a study of shared clonotypes between healthy human individuals (dated by TCRdb to between 2020 and 2021). The receptor library was made with the immunoSEQ multiplex PCR assay. The table was pulled from immuneACCESS by TCRdb, which kept in-frame rearrangements only. Such tables lose some clones; where checked, under half of the loss comes from unresolved V genes, and the rest has no known cause. This sample has around 500,000 clones in its table, and 70% to 80% of those were observed once. 13% of the sample lies in the top ten. The source material was PBMCs. These receptors all stem from a middle-aged woman in good health. Some clones in this sample may be carry-over from other donors' samples.

This clone showed up many times. This sequence joins TRBV9 and TRBJ1-2, with D perhaps matching TRBD1 (5 bases). V was shortened by 4 bases and J by 10 bases, with 20 bases between the two germline ends. The CDR3 contains 14 residues. From germline, CDR1 is SGDLS and CDR2 YYNGEE. CDR3 amino acids: CASSPSGPGIDYTF. CDR3 sequence (DNA): TGTGCCAGCAGCCCATCTGGGCCAGGGATTGACTACACCTTC.

CDR3 residues: CASSLRTAKNIQYF. Here the CDR3 DNA reads TGTGCCAGCAGCTTACGGACGGCCAAAAACATTCAGTACTTC. This rearrangement joins TRBV11-1 to TRBJ2-4; the D is unclear. The germline CDR1 and CDR2 sequences are SGHAT and FQDESV (reference sequence). V lost 2 bases to trimming and J lost 1 base, with 6 bases between them. The length of the CDR3 is 14 residues. Full variable domain (outside the CDR3, taken from reference TRBV11-1 and TRBJ2-4): EAEVAQSPRYKITEKSQAVAFWCDPISGHATLYWYRQILGQGPELLVQFQDESVVDDSQLPKDRFSAERLKGVDSTLKIQPAELGDSAMYLCASSLRTAKNIQYFGAGTRLSVL.

This clone was picked up a small number of times. CDR3 amino acids: CAWSEGFWASNTEAFF. In nucleotides, the CDR3 is TGTGCCTGGAGCGAGGGATTTTGGGCCTCGAACACTGAAGCTTTCTTT. The rearrangement links TRBV30 to TRBJ1-1; no firm D call. The CDR3 extends over 16 amino acids. With 3 bases removed from V and 1 base from J, the gap between germline ends came to 18 bases. The V gene's germline CDR1 is GTSNPN and CDR2 SVGIG (reference sequence).

This chain joins TRBV20-1 and TRBJ1-1; D not certain. CDR1 and CDR2 (germline): DFQATT, SNEGSKA (reference sequence). The length of the CDR3 is 10 residues. Trimming cost V 0 bases and J 11 bases, with 7 bases left between them. The CDR3 region is CSARDLQAFF. CDR3 in DNA: TGCAGTGCTAGAGATCTACAGGCTTTCTTT.

This chain uses TRBV5-4 with TRBJ2-5; D is perhaps TRBD1 (5 bases). The V gene lost 0 bases and the J gene lost 5 bases, with 14 bases spanning the gap. CDR1 is SGHNT and CDR2 is YYREEE in the germline V gene (reference sequence). This CDR3 has 15 residues. This CDR3 reads CASSLAPGPGETQYF. The DNA of the CDR3 is TGTGCCAGCAGCTTGGCTCCCGGACCAGGGGAGACCCAGTACTTC.

This clone was detected a few times. The V call is TRBV4-1, the J call TRBJ1-1, with D uncertain. This CDR3 comprises 15 residues. Germline-derived CDR1 and CDR2 are MGHRA and YSYEKL. V shed 0 bases and J shed 3 bases, with 11 bases lying between them. CDR3 sequence (DNA): TGCGCCAGCAGCCAAGACACGGGGTTGTACACTGAAGCTTTCTTT. Protein: CASSQDTGLYTEAFF.

The rearrangement uses TRBV4-1 and TRBJ2-5; D uncertain. Germline V gene sequence: CDR1 MGHRA, CDR2 YSYEKL. The CDR3 is made up of 13 amino acids. With 1 base removed from V and 5 bases from J, the gap between germline ends came to 8 bases. The CDR3 loop reads CASSQVTSETQYF. The DNA of the CDR3 is TGCGCCAGCAGCCAAGTTACGTCGGAGACCCAGTACTTC.

Worth noting for this clone: A much larger clone sits a single nucleotide away, making a read error possible. J is TRBJ2-7 and V is TRBV28, with 11 bases identical to TRBD2. CDR1 is MDHEN, CDR2 SYDVKM, per germline. The junction had 3 bases not matched to a gene; V was cut back by 5 bases and J by 3 bases. This CDR3 has 14 amino acids. CDR3 nucleotides: TGTGCCAGCAGTAAGGGACTAGCGGACTACGAGCAGTACTTC. Translation: CASSKGLADYEQYF.

V gene TRBV5-4 combines with J gene TRBJ2-1, with 7 positions matching TRBD1. The germline CDR1 and CDR2 sequences are SGHNT and YYREEE (reference sequence). CDR3 length: 14 residues. V shed 3 bases, J shed 6 bases, and the junction held 6 bases outside the gene matches. The CDR3 DNA follows: TGTGCCAGCAGCTCCTGGACAGGCCCCAATGAGCAGTTCTTC. Translated, it gives CASSSWTGPNEQFF.

This chain joins TRBV6-5 and TRBJ2-7; the match to TRBD1 covers 12 bases. After removal of 4 bases from V and 1 base from J, the junction contained 5 bases not matched to a gene. The CDR3 length is 16 residues. Germline CDR1 reads MNHEY; CDR2 reads SVGAGI. CDR3 in amino acids: CASSSGTGGFSYEQYF. CDR3 coding DNA: TGTGCCAGCAGTTCCGGGACAGGGGGCTTTTCCTACGAGCAGTACTTC.

The gene calls are TRBV27 and TRBJ2-7; 7 bases map to TRBD2. The V and J ends lost 3 bases and 2 bases, in that order; junction bases with no gene match: 4. CDR1 and CDR2 from the germline V gene are MNHEY and SMNVEV (reference sequence). The CDR3 length is 14 residues. The chain's CDR3 is CASSLVRETYEQYF. The CDR3 region has the DNA TGTGCCAGCAGTTTGGTGCGGGAGACCTACGAGCAGTACTTC.

The CDR3 sequence: CASSIASGRETQYF. DNA of the CDR3: TGTGCCAGTAGTATTGCTAGCGGGAGGGAGACCCAGTACTTC. The chain employs TRBV19 and TRBJ2-5; 11 bases are shared with TRBD2. The CDR3 spans 14 residues. With 3 bases clipped from V and 5 bases from J, the junction kept 2 bases outside the gene matches. Germline V gene sequence: CDR1 LNHDA, CDR2 SQIVND (reference sequence).

V and J are TRBV30 and TRBJ2-1; D uncertain. Germline lookup yields CDR1 GTSNPN and CDR2 SVGIG (reference sequence). V was pared by 4 bases and J by 0 bases, with 13 bases between. The CDR3 contains 15 residues. The CDR3 spells CAWNPGGSSYNEQFF. In DNA, the CDR3 is TGTGCCTGGAACCCTGGCGGTAGCTCCTACAATGAGCAGTTCTTC.

The chain recombines TRBV28 with TRBJ2-2; 10 nucleotides match TRBD2. The germline V gene has CDR1 MDHEN and CDR2 SYDVKM. This CDR3 is 18 amino acids long. V lost 5 bases and J lost 6; bases outside the gene matches: 15. DNA for the CDR3: TGTGCCAGCAGTCCCCCCGGCTCTAGCGGGAGTGGGGCCGGGGAGCTGTTTTTT. As protein: CASSPPGSSGSGAGELFF.

The rearrangement joins TRBV5-1 to TRBJ2-5; D ambiguous. The V and J ends lost 2 bases and 1 base respectively, with 15 bases between them. From germline, CDR1 is SGHRS and CDR2 YFSETQ. This CDR3 is built from 16 residues. The CDR3, as DNA: TGCGCCAGCAGCTTTCGTCGGACCCCCACCCAAGAGACCCAGTACTTC. Residues: CASSFRRTPTQETQYF.

The gene calls are TRBV20-1 and TRBJ1-6; D is uncertain. CDR1 is DFQATT and CDR2 is SNEGSKA in the germline V gene (reference sequence). The germline V and J ends were trimmed by 4 bases and 9 bases, with 7 bases remaining between them. The CDR3 covers 11 residues. CDR3 nucleotide sequence: TGCAGTGCTAAGTGGGCTTCACCCCTCCACTTT. It is translated as CSAKWASPLHF.

V usage is TRBV29-1 and J usage is TRBJ1-2, with 9 nucleotides matching TRBD1. V gave up 3 bases and J gave up 6 bases; unmatched junction bases: 5. Germline CDR1 and CDR2: SQVTM and ANQGSEA. The CDR3 spans 13 residues. CDR3 coding DNA: TGCAGCGTTGAGAGGACAGGGGAACATGGCTACACCTTC. This translates into CSVERTGEHGYTF.

The chain uses TRBV28 and TRBJ1-1; D is possibly TRBD1 (5 bases). The germline CDR1 and CDR2 sequences are MDHEN and SYDVKM. The CDR3 is 14 residues long. V lost 7 bases to trimming and J lost 0 bases, with 12 bases between them. The CDR3 DNA sequence: TGTGCCAGCATCCGACAGTACCTGAACACTGAAGCTTTCTTT. Encoded protein: CASIRQYLNTEAFF.

Of note for this clone: At one end, the junction sequence differs from germline, possibly due to a read error. The CDR3 nucleotides read TGTGCCAGCAGCTTATGGGGACTAGCACTAGATACGCAGTATTTT. Translated, it gives CASSLWGLALDTQYF. V and J are TRBV27 and TRBJ2-3; TRBD2 matches 9 bases. The CDR3 has 15 residues. From germline, CDR1 is MNHEY and CDR2 SMNVEV (reference sequence).

In this sample, this clone turned up once. This chain uses TRBV6-4 with TRBJ2-7, with 11 positions matching TRBD2. Near its end, the DNA agrees better with TRBJ2-1, so the J call may be wrong. Per the germline V gene, CDR1 is MRHNA and CDR2 is SNTAGT. This CDR3 contains 15 residues. CDR3 in amino acids: CASSEGLADINEQFF. DNA of the CDR3: TGTGCCAGCAGTGAGGGACTAGCGGATATCAATGAGCAGTTCTTC.

The rearrangement uses TRBV27 and TRBJ1-3, with 8 positions matching TRBD1. From germline, CDR1 is MNHEY and CDR2 SMNVEV (reference sequence). This CDR3 region has 15 residues. J gave up 2 bases and V 5 bases, and 5 bases lay outside the gene matches. The CDR3 DNA reads TGTGCCAGCAGTCAGGGGGCCAGGCCTGGAAACACCATATATTTT. Encoded protein: CASSQGARPGNTIYF.

J is TRBJ2-2 and V is TRBV15; perhaps TRBD2 as D (6 bases). V lost 3 bases, J lost 0 bases, and 14 bases lay in between. Per germline, CDR1 LNHNV and CDR2 YYDKDF (reference sequence). The CDR3 is made up of 17 amino acids. CDR3 DNA sequence: TGTGCCACCAGCAGCGACCACGGGGGACCGAACACCGGGGAGCTGTTTTTT. Its translation: CATSSDHGGPNTGELFF.

Remarks on this clone: The junction and the germline gene differ at one end; a read error may be behind it. The CDR3 DNA is TGCGCCTGCCACCGCAGTTCTGGAAACACCATATATTTT. Its protein is CACHRSSGNTIYF. The chain has TRBV30 and TRBJ1-3, with D unclear. This CDR3 contains 13 residues. Germline V gives CDR1 GTSNPN, CDR2 SVGIG (reference sequence).

Only a few counts were recorded for this clone. This chain joins TRBV25-1 and TRBJ2-7, with TRBD1 matching over 8 bases. From germline, CDR1 is MGHDK and CDR2 SYGVNS. The CDR3 contains 15 residues. The J segment lost 0 bases and the V segment lost 5 bases, leaving 6 bases of the junction unmatched. The CDR3 protein is CASSRGDRFSYEQYF. For the CDR3, the DNA is TGTGCCAGCAGTAGGGGGGACAGGTTCTCCTACGAGCAGTACTTC.

V is TRBV5-1 and J is TRBJ2-6; no firm D call. Trimming shortened V by 5 bases and J by 1 base, and 13 bases separated the two germline ends. Germline values: CDR1 SGHRS, CDR2 YFSETQ. CDR3 length equals 16 residues. CDR3 in DNA: TGCGCCAGCAGTTATGACACTAATTCTGGGGCCAACGTCCTGACTTTC. This sequence encodes CASSYDTNSGANVLTF.

This clone was seen only a few times. V and J are TRBV7-3 and TRBJ2-7; 10 positions match TRBD2. The J segment lost 5 bases and the V segment lost 5 bases, leaving 12 bases of the junction unmatched. The CDR3 is made up of 16 amino acids. The germline V gene encodes CDR1 SGHTA and CDR2 FQGTGA. As DNA, the CDR3 is TGTGCCAGCAGCCGGGGGGCTAGCGGGAGATTGGACGAGCAGTACTTC. Protein: CASSRGASGRLDEQYF. Full variable domain (missing parts from reference TRBV7-3 and TRBJ2-7): GAGVSQTPSNKVTEKGKYVELRCDPISGHTALYWYRQSLGQGPEFLIYFQGTGAADDSGLPNDRFFAVRPEGSVSTLKIQRTERGDSAVYLCASSRGASGRLDEQYFGPGTRLTVT.

This clone was seen only a few times. V usage is TRBV30 and J usage is TRBJ1-2; TRBD1 is a possible D gene (6 bases). V lost 7 bases and J lost 5, with 17 bases in between. This CDR3 has 13 amino acids. Germline CDR1 is GTSNPN and CDR2 is SVGIG (reference sequence). CDR3 residues: CASNWGQGYGYTF. The DNA of the CDR3 is TGTGCCTCCAATTGGGGGCAGGGGTATGGCTACACCTTC.

The V gene is TRBV7-9, the J gene TRBJ1-1; tentatively, D is TRBD1 (5 bases). The CDR3 has 12 residues. Germline V gene data show CDR1 as SEHNR and CDR2 as FQNEAQ (reference sequence). Between the trimmed V and J ends, which lost 3 bases and 11 bases, there was a span of 13 bases. CDR3 region: CASSFSGRVAFF. The CDR3 region has the DNA TGTGCCAGCAGCTTCTCAGGCAGGGTCGCTTTCTTT.

This clone turned up a few times. The chain employs TRBV27 and TRBJ2-5; 9 nucleotides align to TRBD1. Per the germline V gene, CDR1 is MNHEY and CDR2 is SMNVEV (reference sequence). This CDR3 spans 14 amino acids. With 6 bases clipped from V and 4 bases from J, the junction kept 6 bases outside the gene matches. The CDR3 sequence is CASSGTGRGETQYF. The CDR3 DNA follows: TGTGCCAGCAGCGGGACAGGGAGAGGAGAGACCCAGTACTTC.

The V call is TRBV5-1, the J call TRBJ1-3; possible D gene TRBD1, 6 bases. V lost 0 bases to trimming and J lost 4 bases, with 17 bases between them. The length of the CDR3 is 17 residues. Per germline, CDR1 SGHRS and CDR2 YFSETQ. CDR3 in amino acids: CASSLGDNRVSGNTIYF. CDR3 DNA: TGCGCCAGCAGCTTGGGGGACAACAGGGTGTCCGGAAACACCATATATTTT.

This chain links TRBV2 with TRBJ1-4, with D hard to call. Germline-derived CDR1 and CDR2 are SNHLY and FYNNEI. The CDR3 contains 13 residues. V was trimmed by 6 bases and J by 5 bases, leaving 10 bases between them. The CDR3 is CASRGRGNEKLFF. The DNA of the CDR3 is TGTGCCAGCAGAGGACGGGGAAATGAAAAACTGTTTTTT. Full variable domain (missing parts from reference TRBV2 and TRBJ1-4): EPEVTQTPSHQVTQMGQEVILRCVPISNHLYFYWYRQILGQKVEFLVSFYNNEISEKSEIFDDQFSVERPDGSNFTLKIRSTKLEDSAMYFCASRGRGNEKLFFGSGTQLSVL.